This TCR beta chain was identified during a study of blood T cells in healthy people across ages (dated by TCRdb to the mid-2010s). In terms of the full investigation: In model experiments, roughly one uniquely barcoded TCR beta cDNA molecule per two T cells was captured by template switching. Age-related changes in TCR beta repertoire diversity were measured in the study by deep sequencing normalized with unique cDNA molecular identifiers. Donors were grouped into four age groups: young (average roughly 15 years), middle-aged (approximately 41), aged (around 60) and long-lived (approximately 75). Using the same blood draw, the study looked at two additional independent replicas of 1 million unique cDNA reads for two donors, one aged 18 to 30 and the other aged 80 or older.

The method was 5' RACE. These reads were obtained on an Illumina HiSeq 2500. A second PCR of roughly 7 to 11 cycles was performed with a sample-barcoded 5' primer and a J-beta primer mix. A unique molecular identifier was introduced onto each TCR beta cDNA molecule by a template-switch 5' adaptor carrying 12 random nucleotides. Each sample yielded at least 2.5 million CDR3-containing paired-end reads. First-strand cDNA synthesis was performed from all RNA using the Mint cDNA synthesis kit, with priming by a TRBC-specific oligonucleotide. Following uracil-DNA glycosylase treatment, all cDNA underwent a first 18-cycle PCR with the universal primers M1SS and BC2_uni_R. Per the original workflow: Normalization of each sample was performed by random selection of 1 million high-quality reads, each carrying a distinct molecular identifier. Instead of being binned into consensus sequences, reads that shared molecular identifiers were thrown out. CDR3 identification, clonotype clustering and error correction used MiTCR with a Q25 quality threshold and the strictest error-elimination algorithm. A nonparametric unseen species model with Euler transformation was used to estimate lower-bound total TCR beta diversity. TCRdb reprocessed the public reads (quality trimming at Q25 with fastp, clone calling with MiXCR) and kept in-frame beta chains. Here each entry gathers all rows of one CDR3 protein and keeps the most common genes and DNA. The V and J calls reflect TCRdb's pipeline rather than the authors' work. Across this sample there are 800,000 to 1,300,000 distinct CDR3 sequences, with approximately 25% seen only once. The ten most abundant clones make up around 0.7% of the sample.

V is shortened by 6 bases, J by 0 bases, and the region joining them spans 21 bases. Reading from cysteine to phenylalanine, the CDR3 counts 18 amino acids. Only CDR3 DNA is held: 54 bases, read in frame from base 1. The germline V gene supplies CDR1 MNHEY and CDR2 SVGEGT. This clonotype was seen more than once but under ten times. Its cognate antigen has yet to be identified. No much larger clone is present one base from it, and per-base qualities are unavailable. Donors were 40 or so systemically healthy Caucasian individuals from Russia aged roughly 6 to 90 years. Around 10 milliliters of peripheral blood were collected from each donor into EDTA-treated Vacutainer tubes. Ficoll-Paque density-gradient centrifugation was used to isolate PBMCs, with at least 7 million obtained per sample. Total RNA, at least 6 micrograms per sample, was extracted from PBMCs with Trizol reagent. For every donor, flow cytometry on a PBMC aliquot measured the percentage of naive CD45RAhigh/CD27high T cells.

Findings and caveats that apply to the study as a whole: Because donor CMV infection status was unknown, age-related changes in expanded clonotypes were potentially confounded. Compared with the aged group, more naive CD4+ T cells, fewer expanded clones and increased TCR diversity were shown by the long-lived group, suggesting age selection. Because profiling used bulk unsorted PBMCs, naive and antigen-experienced compartments could not be compared conclusively. Estimates of total diversity from one million sequenced T cells were regarded as lower bounds and underestimates. Observed TCR beta diversity per million T cells fell roughly linearly with age, and a significant reduction was already apparent by age around 40. The percentage of naive T cells measured by flow cytometry correlated strongly with observed TCR beta diversity.

This same sample was also part of a study on T cells of mothers and their children. As that second study puts it: The donors were nine systemically healthy Caucasian individuals, made up of three mothers and their six children. cDNA synthesis used all of the extracted RNA, with roughly 1.5 ug of RNA in each 15 ul reaction. In the second PCR, the M1S primer added sample barcodes and 2-4 random nucleotides. Each mother yielded over 8.5 million TCR beta CDR3 reads and each child 3 million to 3.5 million reads. Thymic selection similarly shapes TCR recombination output in related and unrelated pairs, with minor effect from inherited differences. Related mother-child pairs always showed normalized repertoire overlap that was slightly higher than in unrelated mother-child pairs, though the difference was never significant. With a sensitivity of 90 to 100 clones per million clonotypes, no persistent microchimeric T cell clones were detected. Deep NGS was used in the study to compare the TCR beta repertoires of mothers and children and to look for features that separate related mother-child pairs from unrelated individuals. The mean age was around 42 +/- 4 years for the mothers and about 12 +/- 4 years for the children. Libraries were sequenced on Illumina HiSeq 2000 with 100+100 nt paired-end reads after adapter ligation with NEBNext reagents. To prevent cross-contamination, the mother and child libraries were prepared one month apart and sequenced in separate runs. For each donor, somewhere between about 450,000 and 2,100,000 distinct TCR beta clonotypes were identified. Naive TCR beta clonotypes were estimated from low-frequency clonotypes matched to each donor's FACS-determined naive share, without sorting.

This clonotype originated in a girl aged 2-10 years in good health. The sample taken for sequencing was blood. This chain joins TRBV6-2 or TRBV6-3 to TRBJ2-1; a weak D assignment points to TRBD2 (6 bases agree). The base sequence is TGTGCCAGCAGCATACTCCGGGACTGGCTGAGCTCCTACAATGAGCAGTTCTTC. Its protein is CASSILRDWLSSYNEQFF.